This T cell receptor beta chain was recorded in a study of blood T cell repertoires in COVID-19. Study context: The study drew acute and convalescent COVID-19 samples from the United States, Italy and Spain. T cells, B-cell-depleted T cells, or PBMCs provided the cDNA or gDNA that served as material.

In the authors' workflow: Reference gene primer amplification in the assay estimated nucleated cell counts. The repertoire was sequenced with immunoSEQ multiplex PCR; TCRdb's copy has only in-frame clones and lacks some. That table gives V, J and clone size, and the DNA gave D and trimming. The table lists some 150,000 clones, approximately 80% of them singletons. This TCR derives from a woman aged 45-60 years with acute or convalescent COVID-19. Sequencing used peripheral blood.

The CDR3 sequence: CATSRDRGSHEQYF. The CDR3 nucleotides read TGTGCCACCAGCAGAGATCGGGGATCTCACGAGCAGTACTTC. The chain carries TRBV15 and TRBJ2-7; perhaps TRBD2 as D (5 bases). The ends were cut back, 0 bases at V and 5 bases at J, with 11 bases in the middle. The CDR3 contains 14 residues. Per the germline V gene, CDR1 is LNHNV and CDR2 is YYDKDF (reference sequence).